Below, 24 T cell receptor beta chains from the same sample are listed, as sequenced in a study of CD4+ T cells in melanoma. Using immunoSEQ multiplex PCR, the repertoire was profiled, and TCRdb retains in-frame clones only, with some absent. The profile shows 120,000 to 150,000 clones, 92% of them singletons. The source of these receptors is a human donor with melanoma.

The chain uses TRBV18 and TRBJ1-4; D unresolved. V dropped 2 bases and J dropped 0 bases, with 10 bases sitting between them. The germline V gene encodes CDR1 KGHSH and CDR2 LQKENI. This CDR3 spans 16 amino acids. CDR3: CASSPSLGATNEKLFF. In DNA, the CDR3 is TGTGCCAGCTCACCATCTCTCGGTGCAACTAATGAAAAACTGTTTTTT.

This clone was seen a single time. The chain recombines TRBV6-1 with TRBJ2-5; D is undetermined. The CDR3 has 11 residues. V shed 4 bases and J shed 5 bases, with 5 bases lying between them. Germline CDR1 reads MNHNS; CDR2 reads SASEGT. The CDR3 nucleotides read TGTGCCAGCAGTGCTCTGGAGACCCAGTACTTC. Translating gives CASSALETQYF.

In this sample, this clone turned up once. The chain couples TRBV2 to TRBJ2-1; 8 bases map to TRBD1. Germline V lookup: CDR1 SNHLY, CDR2 FYNNEI. This CDR3 contains 12 residues. With 6 bases clipped from V and 13 bases from J, the junction kept 8 bases outside the gene matches. CDR3 region: CASREIQGEQFF. In DNA, the CDR3 is TGTGCCAGCAGGGAAATACAGGGGGAACAGTTCTTC.

V gene TRBV6-6 combines with J gene TRBJ1-1; tentatively, D is TRBD1 (5 bases). The CDR3 length is 14 residues. Germline V gives CDR1 MNHNY, CDR2 SVGAGI (reference sequence). The V gene lost 4 bases and the J gene lost 3 bases, with 12 bases spanning the gap. CDR3 amino acids: CASSWDGAYTEAFF. CDR3 bases: TGTGCCAGCAGTTGGGACGGGGCGTACACTGAAGCTTTCTTT.

CDR3 loop: CASSRSGTDTQYF. CDR3 coding DNA: TGTGCCAGCAGCCGTTCCGGCACAGATACGCAGTATTTT. This sequence joins TRBV7-9 and TRBJ2-3; D remains unclear. V was trimmed by 5 bases and J by 1 base, leaving 7 bases between them. CDR3 size: 13 residues. CDR1 is SEHNR and CDR2 is FQNEAQ in the germline V gene (reference sequence).

This chain connects TRBV6-5 to TRBJ1-1; tentative D call: TRBD1 (5 bases). The CDR3 sequence is 14 residues long. CDR1 MNHEY and CDR2 SVGAGI come from the germline V gene. The V end lost 6 bases, the J end lost 5 bases, and 16 bases lay between the germline ends. The CDR3 DNA follows: TGTGCCAGCAGCCGCGTGGGGGGAGGGACTGAAGCTTTCTTT. Its translation is CASSRVGGGTEAFF.

Here the CDR3 reads CASTFQTTRRYEQYF. CDR3 in DNA: TGTGCCAGCACGTTCCAGACAACCCGACGCTACGAGCAGTACTTC. The chain couples TRBV6-6 to TRBJ2-7; D is uncertain. The length of the CDR3 is 15 residues. The V gene's germline CDR1 is MNHNY and CDR2 SVGAGI (reference sequence). The V end lost 7 bases, the J end lost 3 bases, and 19 bases lay between the germline ends.

This chain uses TRBV6-5 with TRBJ2-1; D might be TRBD1 or TRBD2, each matching 5 bases. Germline V gives CDR1 MNHEY, CDR2 SVGAGI. The CDR3 sequence is 15 residues long. V dropped 6 bases and J dropped 7 bases, with 19 bases sitting between them. This chain's CDR3 is CASSAHVGGGNEQFF. The DNA of the CDR3 is TGTGCCAGCAGCGCTCATGTTGGGGGTGGGAATGAGCAGTTCTTC.

This sequence joins TRBV5-1 and TRBJ1-1, with TRBD1 matching 7 bases. Unmatched junction bases numbered 5, after V lost 2 bases and J lost 1 base. The CDR3 is 15 residues long. The germline V gene encodes CDR1 SGHRS and CDR2 YFSETQ. The CDR3, as DNA: TGCGCCAGCAGCTTAACAGGGGCAGCGAACACTGAAGCTTTCTTT. It is translated as CASSLTGAANTEAFF.

The V gene is TRBV19, the J gene TRBJ2-5; TRBD1 might be the D (7 bases). V was clipped by 7 bases and J by 3 bases, with 12 bases between them. This CDR3 spans 13 amino acids. The germline V gene encodes CDR1 LNHDA and CDR2 SQIVND (reference sequence). CDR3 sequence (DNA): TGTGCCAGTACCGGAGGGGGCGAAGAGACCCAGTACTTC. Amino acid sequence: CASTGGGEETQYF.

The rearrangement links TRBV5-6 to TRBJ2-1; TRBD1 matches at 8 bases. V lost 6 bases to trimming and J lost 10 bases; unmatched junction nucleotides: 15. The CDR3 has 15 amino acids. Germline V lookup: CDR1 SGHDT, CDR2 YYEEEE. The CDR3 DNA sequence: TGTGCCAGCATCCCAAGGAGGACAGGGACATTGGAGCAGTTCTTC. Its protein is CASIPRRTGTLEQFF.

This clone was seen once. The chain joins TRBV6-5 to TRBJ2-7; 12 bases fit TRBD2. Germline V gene lookup returns CDR1 MNHEY and CDR2 SVGAGI. Trimming removed 6 bases from V and 6 bases from J; junction bases left unmatched: 6. CDR3 length equals 14 residues. CDR3 coding DNA: TGTGCCAGCAGGAGGACTAGCGGGGTAGTCGAGCAGTACTTC. This translates into CASRRTSGVVEQYF.

This clone was detected only once. CDR3 region: CASSPAGREEGYGYTF. The CDR3 DNA reads as TGTGCCAGCAGCCCTGCGGGACGGGAAGAGGGTTATGGCTACACCTTC. The rearrangement uses TRBV14 and TRBJ1-2, with D perhaps TRBD1 (5 bases). This CDR3 has 16 amino acids. Germline V gives CDR1 SGHDN, CDR2 FVKESK. With 4 bases removed from V and 5 bases from J, the gap between germline ends came to 20 bases.

This chain joins TRBV5-6 and TRBJ1-1, with no clear D. Germline V lookup: CDR1 SGHDT, CDR2 YYEEEE. V dropped 3 bases and J dropped 2 bases, with 5 bases sitting between them. The length of the CDR3 is 12 residues. CDR3: CASSSPNTEAFF. CDR3 DNA: TGTGCCAGCAGCTCACCAAACACTGAAGCTTTCTTT.

The chain uses TRBV30 and TRBJ2-1; D not certain. The CDR3 is made up of 16 amino acids. The V and J ends lost 2 bases and 5 bases respectively, with 19 bases between them. From germline, CDR1 is GTSNPN and CDR2 SVGIG (reference sequence). CDR3 sequence (DNA): TGTGCCTGGAGTAGGGTAGGTCGGCAGGCCGACAATGAGCAGTTCTTC. Its translation is CAWSRVGRQADNEQFF.

The sample holds a few counts of this clone. The chain uses TRBV29-1 and TRBJ2-5; D gene uncertain. The CDR3 totals 13 residues. V shed 1 base and J shed 1 base, with 7 bases lying between them. From germline, CDR1 is SQVTM and CDR2 ANQGSEA. In nucleotides, the CDR3 is TGCAGCGTTGAAGTACAGATCCAAGAGACCCAGTACTTC. Its translation is CSVEVQIQETQYF.

The V gene is TRBV5-1, the J gene TRBJ1-6, with 8 positions matching TRBD1. The CDR3 runs to 14 residues. From germline, CDR1 is SGHRS and CDR2 YFSETQ. Trimming at V came to 4 bases and at J to 10 bases, leaving 7 bases not matched to a gene. CDR3 in amino acids: CASSRDRLNSPLHF. The CDR3, as DNA: TGCGCCAGCAGCAGGGACAGGCTTAACTCACCCCTCCACTTT.

The genes are TRBV30 and TRBJ1-5; the match to TRBD1 covers 7 bases. CDR3 length equals 13 residues. Germline V gene data show CDR1 as GTSNPN and CDR2 as SVGIG (reference sequence). Trimming at V came to 2 bases and at J to 7 bases, leaving 5 bases not matched to a gene. CDR3 sequence (DNA): TGTGCCTGGAGTTCAGGGGGGATCCAGCCCCAGCATTTT. It translates to CAWSSGGIQPQHF.

This CDR3 reads CAIRGSGQSTYGYTF. The CDR3 DNA reads TGTGCCATCAGGGGAAGTGGACAGTCTACTTATGGCTACACCTTC. The V call is TRBV10-3, the J call TRBJ1-2, with a possible D match to TRBD1 (6 bases). V was clipped by 6 bases and J by 5 bases, with 19 bases between them. The CDR3 contains 15 residues. Germline V lookup: CDR1 ENHRY, CDR2 SYGVKD.

The rearrangement links TRBV27 to TRBJ2-1; D is unresolved. Germline CDR1 is MNHEY and CDR2 is SMNVEV (reference sequence). The V gene lost 4 bases and the J gene lost 0 bases, with 10 bases spanning the gap. The CDR3 length is 15 residues. The CDR3 DNA reads TGTGCCAGCAGTTCTGACGCAAGCTCCTACAATGAGCAGTTCTTC. This encodes CASSSDASSYNEQFF.

The chain couples TRBV6-5 to TRBJ1-1; weak D call: TRBD1 (5 bases). The CDR3 has 14 residues. Trimming pared 7 bases from V and 0 bases from J, leaving 12 bases between. CDR1 and CDR2 from the germline V gene are MNHEY and SVGAGI. CDR3 sequence (DNA): TGTGCCAGCACCGGGGGACGGGTGAACACTGAAGCTTTCTTT. Its protein product is CASTGGRVNTEAFF.

The V and J genes are TRBV2 and TRBJ2-2, with no clear D. This CDR3 spans 15 amino acids. Per germline, CDR1 SNHLY and CDR2 FYNNEI. V was shortened by 6 bases and J by 0 bases, with 11 bases between the two germline ends. The CDR3 DNA sequence: TGTGCCAGCAGGGGTGGGGTGGCGAACACCGGGGAGCTGTTTTTT. It is translated as CASRGGVANTGELFF.

V gene TRBV7-2 combines with J gene TRBJ2-1; 8 bases are a match to TRBD1. Germline V gene lookup returns CDR1 SGHTA and CDR2 FQGNSA. V shed 5 bases, J shed 3 bases, and the junction held 6 bases outside the gene matches. CDR3 length: 15 amino acids. CDR3 in DNA: TGTGCCAGCAGCGCGGGACAGGTTCTCTACAATGAGCAGTTCTTC. Translating it yields CASSAGQVLYNEQFF.

J is TRBJ2-1 and V is TRBV30; D unclear. This CDR3 comprises 15 residues. Looked up from germline, CDR1 is GTSNPN and CDR2 is SVGIG (reference sequence). V was trimmed by 3 bases and J by 5 bases, leaving 17 bases between them. In DNA form, the CDR3 reads TGTGCCTGGAGCTTTTCATCCGGTCTGGACAATGAGCAGTTCTTC. It specifies CAWSFSSGLDNEQFF.